The 11 T cell receptor beta chains below come from one sample, sequenced in a study of T-cell memory formation after mild COVID-19. TCRdb re-derived calls from the 5' RACE reads in MiXCR, one entry per CDR3 protein. The table records more than 100,000 distinct CDR3 sequences, about 6.5% of them present only once. The sample was PBMCs or a T cell subset sorted from them (not recorded which). These receptors were collected from an adult woman who had mild COVID-19 (a few samples of this study predate the infection). Cell type and time point are not known.

This clonotype showed up just a few times. The rearrangement joins TRBV7-9 to TRBJ1-3; no clear D gene. Per germline, CDR1 SEHNR and CDR2 FQNEAQ (reference sequence). The CDR3 is 14 amino acids. Trimming removed 4 bases from V and 4 bases from J, with 11 bases in between. CDR3 region: CASSSATPGNTIYF. CDR3 nucleotides: TGTGCCAGCAGCTCAGCGACCCCCGGAAACACCATATATTTT. Looking up the rest from reference TRBV7-9 and TRBJ1-3 gives the full variable domain: DTGVSQNPRHKITKRGQNVTFRCDPISEHNRLYWYRQTLGQGPEFLTYFQNEAQLEKSRLLSDRFSAERPKGSFSTLEIQRTEQGDSAMYLCASSSATPGNTIYFGEGSWLTVV.

This rearrangement joins TRBV7-9 to TRBJ2-1; D is undetermined. Deletions cut 2 bases from V and 5 bases from J, with 10 bases between. Germline CDR1 is SEHNR and CDR2 is FQNEAQ (reference sequence). The CDR3 length is 14 residues. CDR3 sequence reads: CASSLSTTHNEQFF. The CDR3 nucleotides are TGTGCCAGCAGCTTATCAACAACCCACAATGAGCAGTTCTTC.

This rearrangement joins TRBV29-1 to TRBJ2-7; D possibly corresponds to TRBD2 (6 bases). The CDR3 is 14 amino acids. CDR1 and CDR2 from the germline V gene are SQVTM and ANQGSEA. The V end lost 6 bases, the J end lost 1 base, and 16 bases lay between the germline ends. The CDR3 region is CSVRTLAVSYEQYF. The CDR3 nucleotides are TGCAGCGTCCGGACGTTAGCGGTTTCCTACGAGCAGTACTTC.

This clonotype was recorded a few times. This chain joins TRBV25-1 and TRBJ2-3; D unresolved. The CDR3 contains 14 residues. Germline lookup yields CDR1 MGHDK and CDR2 SYGVNS. V dropped 4 bases and J dropped 0 bases, with 8 bases sitting between them. The DNA for the CDR3 is TGTGCCAGCAGTGTCGAAAGGAGCACAGATACGCAGTATTTT. Protein sequence: CASSVERSTDTQYF.

The chain employs TRBV20-1 and TRBJ2-7; possibly TRBD1 for D (6 bases). The CDR3 has 14 amino acids. V lost 2 bases and J lost 5, with 16 bases in between. Germline V gives CDR1 DFQATT, CDR2 SNEGSKA (reference sequence). CDR3 loop: CSARRGHHLDEQYF. CDR3 nucleotide sequence: TGCAGTGCTAGAAGGGGACACCATTTGGACGAGCAGTACTTC.

This clonotype occurred many times. This sequence joins TRBV10-2 and TRBJ2-3; tentatively, D is TRBD1 (6 bases). Trimming pared 4 bases from V and 3 bases from J, leaving 11 bases between. This CDR3 comprises 14 residues. Germline CDR1 WSHSY, CDR2 SAAADI. CDR3 bases: TGCGCCAGCAGTGTGAGCCAGGGGACAGATACGCAGTATTTT. Translated: CASSVSQGTDTQYF.

The sample holds many counts of this clonotype. The chain links TRBV5-1 to TRBJ2-2; 10 bases line up with TRBD1. The CDR3 runs to 18 residues. V shed 0 bases, J shed 5 bases, and the junction held 10 bases outside the gene matches. Germline V gene lookup returns CDR1 SGHRS and CDR2 YFSETQ. DNA of the CDR3: TGCGCCAGCAGCTTGGGACACCGGGACAGGGGAAAAACCGGGGAGCTGTTTTTT. This codes for CASSLGHRDRGKTGELFF. The full variable domain, its missing parts supplied by reference TRBV5-1 and TRBJ2-2, is KAGVTQTPRYLIKTRGQQVTLSCSPISGHRSVSWYQQTPGQGLQFLFEYFSETQRNKGNFPGRFSGRQFSNSRSEMNVSTLELGDSALYLCASSLGHRDRGKTGELFFGEGSRLTVL.

This clonotype has more than one count but fewer than ten. The chain joins TRBV7-2 to TRBJ2-7, with 10 positions matching TRBD2. Germline CDR1 and CDR2: SGHTA and FQGNSA. Trimming cost V 4 bases and J 4 bases; bases outside gene matches: 7. The CDR3 runs to 15 residues. CDR3: CASSSSSGGLYEQYF. The CDR3 DNA reads as TGTGCCAGCAGCTCCTCTAGCGGGGGCCTGTACGAGCAGTACTTC.

This clonotype was counted between two and nine times. The chain links TRBV10-3 to TRBJ1-5, with a weak D call TRBD1 (5 bases). CDR3 length: 14 amino acids. From germline, CDR1 is ENHRY and CDR2 SYGVKD. The ends were cut back, 4 bases at V and 3 bases at J, with 10 bases in the middle. CDR3 amino acids: CAISGARANQPQHF. CDR3 in DNA: TGTGCCATCAGTGGGGCCAGGGCCAATCAGCCCCAGCATTTT.

This clonotype was detected many times. The CDR3 loop is CASLSSSSYNEQFF. As DNA, the CDR3 is TGTGCCTCCCTGTCCTCGAGCTCCTACAATGAGCAGTTCTTC. This chain joins TRBV12-3 or TRBV12-4 and TRBJ2-1; D not certain. The CDR3 consists of 14 residues. V shed 11 bases and J shed 0 bases, with 14 bases lying between them.

The V gene is TRBV2, the J gene TRBJ2-3; D may be TRBD1 (8 bases). V was pared by 6 bases and J by 6 bases, with 16 bases between. The germline CDR1 and CDR2 sequences are SNHLY and FYNNEI. The CDR3 contains 14 residues. The CDR3 region is CASSLTGGGDTQYF. CDR3 coding DNA: TGTGCCAGCAGCCTAACAGGGGGAGGGGATACGCAGTATTTT.